This T cell receptor beta chain came from a study of shared clonotypes between healthy human individuals (dated by TCRdb to about 2020). Background for the entire study: Three men and two women, aged 18 to 49 years, made up the cohort. Per donor, three plates each were used for CD4 naive and CD4 memory, two for CD8 naive, and one for CD8 memory. To estimate repertoire size and how much clonotype sharing occurs between individuals, the study deeply sequenced the blood TCR repertoires of several healthy adults. To increase sequencing depth and limit assay-specific biases, different laboratories used diverse techniques to prepare libraries and sequence TCR repertoires. Per donor, leukapheresis produced somewhere between about 0.85 and 10 billion PBMCs.

The research as a whole found: Pairwise subsampling led to the expectation that sequencing depth would affect the degree of clonotype sharing among donors. Clonotypes shared by all four sorted-subset donors showed higher generation probabilities than non-shared clonotypes. Only blood was sampled, and tissue TCR repertoires likely differ from those in blood. Sharing across a few donors was observed for 4.5% to 6.5% of naive CD4, around 3.5% of naive CD8, 2% to 2.5% of memory CD4, and roughly 0.43% of memory CD8 clonotypes. The genetic and exposure-history diversity represented was limited by the small number of donors. Estimated clonotype richness was generally larger for naive than for memory subsets. Even with the large sequencing depth, rarefaction of the sorted-subset datasets indicated that sequencing was incomplete.

As to this clone: Its antigen has not been determined. Base quality data are lacking; no much larger clone is found one base away.

CDR1 SGHDT and CDR2 YYEEEE were looked up in the germline V gene. V was cut back by 0 bases and J by 3 bases, leaving a gap of 7 bases between them. Counted from cysteine to phenylalanine, this CDR3 has 13 amino acids. The sequence is cut down to CDR3 DNA, 39 bases in frame from base 1. Using the deep immunoSEQ assay, TCR CDR3 regions were amplified from genomic DNA by multiplex PCR. Genomic DNA extracted from each cell subset was distributed evenly over all wells of several immunoSEQ 96-well plates, and each plate served as one replicate. Each replicate PCR for sorted subsets received roughly 0.2 ug genomic DNA, equal to about 30,000 T cell genomes. Purified libraries were quantified with a Qubit 3.0 fluorometer, sized on a Bioanalyzer 2100, and re-quantified with the KAPA Library Quantification kit. Each immunoSEQ 96-well plate was sequenced on its own single-read 150-cycle Illumina NextSeq 550 flow cell. On the study's bioinformatics: Because only junctional sequences without quality scores were contained in the immunoSEQ output, filtering matching that applied to full-length reads could not be performed. Sequences were annotated with PyIR, a Python wrapper for IgBLAST v1.9, using IMGT germline references to assign V/J genes and CDR3. Reads were filtered out if the reads had weak V/J assignments (E-value above 1e-6), no CDR3, stop codons, out-of-frame junctions, or ambiguous translated residues. V3J clonotypes were defined as sequences sharing an identical inferred V gene, J gene, and CDR3 amino acid sequence. Percentage overlap between repertoires was computed as shared unique clonotypes divided by the size of the smaller repertoire. Richness of each repertoire was evaluated using RTK rarefaction, the Chao1 estimator, and Recon v2.1 estimates of unobserved clonotypes. For all TCRbeta clonotypes obtained by the gDNA method from several donors, generation probabilities were computed with OLGA. This immuneACCESS table, as held by TCRdb, lists in-frame sequences with V and J called but not all clones. Of the missing ones, under half trace to an unresolved V gene in checked studies; the others have no known cause. V, J and clone size are those of that table, while D and trimming were read from the DNA. The sample includes about 2.3 million clones, with more than 80% observed a single time. Of the sample, roughly 0.36% is held by the ten largest clones.

The donors were healthy, HIV-negative adults who had no recently reported acute infections or vaccinations. Only Caucasian adults living in Nashville, Tennessee, USA were represented among the donors. Magnetic negative selection was used to enrich CD4+ T cells, after which naive cells were positively selected on CD45RA and the negative fraction became the memory subset. Blood was collected by leukapheresis, and PBMCs were isolated by Ficoll-Histopaque density gradient centrifugation and then cryopreserved in liquid nitrogen vapor phase. Purity and quantity of every magnetically sorted T cell population were checked by analytical flow cytometry. Genomic DNA was isolated from every sorted fraction and measured by UV absorbance on a Nanodrop 2000c.

This sequence was found in a man aged 18-30 years in good health. Some clones in this sample may be carry-over from other donors' samples. The material sequenced was naive CD4+ T cells from PBMCs. The cell subset or site label corresponds to: CD45RA+ positively selected. The chain is assembled from TRBV5-6 and TRBJ2-7; TRBD1 is perhaps the D gene, given 5 matching bases. The DNA reads as follows: TGTGCCAGCAGCTTGGACAGGATCTACGAGCAGTACTTC. This translates into CASSLDRIYEQYF.